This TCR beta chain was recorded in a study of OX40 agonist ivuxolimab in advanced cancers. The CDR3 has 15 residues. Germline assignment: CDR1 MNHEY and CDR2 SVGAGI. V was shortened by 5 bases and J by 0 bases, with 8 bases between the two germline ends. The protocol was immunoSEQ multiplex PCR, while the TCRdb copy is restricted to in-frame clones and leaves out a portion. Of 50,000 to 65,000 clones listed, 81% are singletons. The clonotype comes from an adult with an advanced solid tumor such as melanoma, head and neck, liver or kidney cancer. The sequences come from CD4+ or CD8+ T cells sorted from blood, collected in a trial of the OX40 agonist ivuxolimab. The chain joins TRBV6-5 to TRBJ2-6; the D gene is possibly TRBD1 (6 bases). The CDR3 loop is CASSKTGSGANVLTF. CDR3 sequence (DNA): TGTGCCAGCAGTAAGACAGGCTCTGGGGCCAACGTCCTGACTTTC.